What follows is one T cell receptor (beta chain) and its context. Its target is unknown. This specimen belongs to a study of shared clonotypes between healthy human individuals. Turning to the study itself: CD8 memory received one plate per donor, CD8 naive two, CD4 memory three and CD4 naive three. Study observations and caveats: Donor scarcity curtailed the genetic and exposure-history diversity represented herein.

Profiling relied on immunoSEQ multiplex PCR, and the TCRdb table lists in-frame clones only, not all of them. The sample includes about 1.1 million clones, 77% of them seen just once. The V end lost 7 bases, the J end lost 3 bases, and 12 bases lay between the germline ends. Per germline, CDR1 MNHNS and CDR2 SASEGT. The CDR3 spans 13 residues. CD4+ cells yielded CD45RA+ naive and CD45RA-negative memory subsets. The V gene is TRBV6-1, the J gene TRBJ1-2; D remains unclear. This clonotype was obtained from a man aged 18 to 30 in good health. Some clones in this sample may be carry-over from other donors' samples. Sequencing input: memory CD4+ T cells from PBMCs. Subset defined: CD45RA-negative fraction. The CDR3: CASKVIGDYGYTF. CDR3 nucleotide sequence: TGTGCCAGCAAGGTTATCGGGGACTATGGCTACACCTTC.